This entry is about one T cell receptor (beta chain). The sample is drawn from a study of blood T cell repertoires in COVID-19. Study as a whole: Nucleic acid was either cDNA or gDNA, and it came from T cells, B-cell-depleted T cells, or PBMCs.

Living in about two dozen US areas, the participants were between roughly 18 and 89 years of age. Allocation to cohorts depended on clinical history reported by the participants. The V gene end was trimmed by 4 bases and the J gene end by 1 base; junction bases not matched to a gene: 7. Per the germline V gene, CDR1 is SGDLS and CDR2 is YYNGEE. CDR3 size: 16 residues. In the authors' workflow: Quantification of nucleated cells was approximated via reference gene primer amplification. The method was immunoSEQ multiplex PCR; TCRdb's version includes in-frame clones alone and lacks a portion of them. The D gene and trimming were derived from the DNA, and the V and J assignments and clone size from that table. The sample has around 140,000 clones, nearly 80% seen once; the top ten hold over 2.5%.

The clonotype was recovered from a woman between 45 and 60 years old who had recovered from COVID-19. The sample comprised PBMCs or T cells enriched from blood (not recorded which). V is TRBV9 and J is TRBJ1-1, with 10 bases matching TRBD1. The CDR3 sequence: CASSRDRGRENTEAFF. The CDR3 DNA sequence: TGTGCCAGCAGCAGAGACAGGGGGCGGGAGAACACTGAAGCTTTCTTT.